These 21 T cell receptor beta chains were sequenced from one sample in a study of blood T cell repertoires in COVID-19. Method: immunoSEQ multiplex PCR; TCRdb's copy keeps in-frame clones and lacks some. The sample carries under 150,000 clones, over 80% recorded once. Specimen: peripheral blood. Source of these receptors: a man in his fifties with active COVID-19.

There are a few counts of this clone. The chain combines TRBV4-1 with TRBJ1-5; TRBD1 aligns across 9 bases. The CDR3 loop spans 16 amino acids. The V gene end was trimmed by 4 bases and the J gene end by 2 bases; junction bases not matched to a gene: 6. Germline loops: CDR1 MGHRA, CDR2 YSYEKL. CDR3: CASSREQGAGNQPQHF. The CDR3 DNA reads as TGCGCCAGCAGCCGAGAACAGGGGGCAGGCAATCAGCCCCAGCATTTT.

The DNA of the CDR3 is TGTGCCAGCAGCCACGCGTACGAGCAGTACTTC. It translates to CASSHAYEQYF. This chain uses TRBV14 with TRBJ2-7, with D unclear. The CDR3 contains 11 residues. V was shortened by 3 bases and J by 4 bases, with 4 bases between the two germline ends. Germline loops: CDR1 SGHDN, CDR2 FVKESK.

This clone was seen a handful of times. The CDR3 bases are TGTGCCAGTAGTCTCTCTGGGACATCTAACTATGGCTACACCTTC. It is translated as CASSLSGTSNYGYTF. The chain links TRBV19 to TRBJ1-2, with a possible D match to TRBD1 (6 bases). V lost 5 bases and J lost 0, with 13 bases in between. The germline CDR1 and CDR2 sequences are LNHDA and SQIVND (reference sequence). The CDR3 loop spans 15 amino acids.

This rearrangement joins TRBV3-1 (or the pseudogene TRBV3-2) to TRBJ2-3, with TRBD2 identical over 12 bases. J lost 5 bases, V lost 4 bases, and 4 bases had no gene match. Germline assignment: CDR1 LGHDT and CDR2 YNNKEL (reference sequence). There are 15 residues in the CDR3. In DNA form, the CDR3 reads TGTGCCAGCAGCCCTAGCGGGGGGGCCCTAGATACGCAGTATTTT. This sequence encodes CASSPSGGALDTQYF.

J is TRBJ2-5 and V is TRBV14, with a tentative D call TRBD2 (5 bases). The CDR3 has 20 residues. The germline V gene has CDR1 SGHDN and CDR2 FVKESK. The V gene lost 1 base and the J gene lost 4 bases, with 28 bases spanning the gap. Written as DNA, the CDR3 is TGTGCCAGCAGCCAAGGAGGGTTTTCCCGCCGACTCTCTACCGGAGAGACCCAGTACTTC. Translation: CASSQGGFSRRLSTGETQYF.

The chain combines TRBV27 with TRBJ2-3; tentative D call: TRBD1 (5 bases). Trimming took 10 bases from V and 1 from J, leaving 15 bases between them. CDR1 is MNHEY, CDR2 SMNVEV, per germline (reference sequence). This CDR3 is built from 14 residues. The CDR3: CAISRGRGTDTQYF. CDR3 sequence (DNA): TGTGCCATCTCTAGGGGCCGTGGCACAGATACGCAGTATTTT.

This chain links TRBV2 with TRBJ1-2, with D possibly TRBD1 on 5 matching bases. CDR1 and CDR2 (germline): SNHLY, FYNNEI. V gave up 6 bases and J gave up 0 bases, with 11 bases separating them. This CDR3 has 14 amino acids. The CDR3 loop is CASRNRSPNYGYTF. DNA for the CDR3: TGTGCCAGCAGAAACAGGAGCCCTAACTATGGCTACACCTTC.

The J gene is TRBJ1-5, the V gene TRBV18, with 9 bases lining up with TRBD1. The length of the CDR3 is 18 residues. Germline assignment: CDR1 KGHSH and CDR2 LQKENI. V was clipped by 0 bases and J by 0 bases; unmatched bases: 6. As DNA, the CDR3 is TGTGCCAGCTCACCACCCGGGACAGGGCTCTATAGCAATCAGCCCCAGCATTTT. It yields the protein CASSPPGTGLYSNQPQHF.

The chain joins TRBV5-1 to TRBJ2-3; possibly TRBD1 for D (6 bases). With 2 bases removed from V and 2 bases from J, the gap between germline ends came to 9 bases. Germline V gene sequence: CDR1 SGHRS, CDR2 YFSETQ. There are 14 residues in the CDR3. Here the CDR3 reads CASSLEGVTDTQYF. The CDR3 DNA reads TGCGCCAGCAGCTTAGAGGGGGTCACAGATACGCAGTATTTT.

This chain connects TRBV29-1 to TRBJ2-7, with 7 bases matching TRBD2. Trimming at V came to 4 bases and at J to 3 bases, leaving 6 bases not matched to a gene. The CDR3 runs 13 residues. Germline V lookup: CDR1 SQVTM, CDR2 ANQGSEA. CDR3 loop: CSVVRGDYYEQYF. In nucleotides, the CDR3 is TGCAGCGTTGTGAGAGGGGACTACTACGAGCAGTACTTC.

This chain uses TRBV12-5 with TRBJ1-4, with TRBD1 as a possible D gene (5 bases). The germline V gene has CDR1 LGHNT and CDR2 FRNRAP. V gave up 7 bases and J gave up 0 bases, with 9 bases separating them. This CDR3 contains 14 residues. The CDR3 DNA sequence: TGTGCTAGTGCTCGGGGGGCAACTAATGAAAAACTGTTTTTT. Translated, it gives CASARGATNEKLFF.

This clone was seen a few times. This chain links TRBV6-1 with TRBJ1-3; D gene uncertain. The CDR3 covers 14 residues. V lost 3 bases and J lost 5, with 11 bases in between. Germline V gene data show CDR1 as MNHNS and CDR2 as SASEGT. The chain's CDR3 is CASSDRERRNTIYF. The CDR3 region has the DNA TGTGCCAGCAGTGATAGGGAGCGTAGAAACACCATATATTTT.

The V and J genes are TRBV19 and TRBJ2-7, with D tentatively TRBD2 (6 bases). V was clipped by 10 bases and J by 2 bases, with 18 bases between them. This CDR3 contains 14 residues. From germline, CDR1 is LNHDA and CDR2 SQIVND (reference sequence). The DNA for the CDR3 is TGTGCCACCAAACCGGGGGTCTCTACCTACGAGCAGTACTTC. It specifies CATKPGVSTYEQYF. The whole variable domain, remainder taken from reference TRBV19 and TRBJ2-7, is DGGITQSPKYLFRKEGQNVTLSCEQNLNHDAMYWYRQDPGQGLRLIYYSQIVNDFQKGDIAEGYSVSREKKESFPLTVTSAQKNPTAFYLCATKPGVSTYEQYFGPGTRLTVT.

V usage is TRBV6-1 and J usage is TRBJ2-5, with D unclear. The V and J ends lost 2 bases and 5 bases respectively, with 9 bases between them. The length of the CDR3 is 13 residues. Germline CDR1 MNHNS, CDR2 SASEGT. CDR3 DNA: TGTGCCAGCAGTGAATACCCGGGTGAGACCCAGTACTTC. Protein sequence: CASSEYPGETQYF.

The chain uses TRBV27 and TRBJ1-5; 8 positions match TRBD1. The junction had 12 bases not matched to a gene; V was cut back by 8 bases and J by 0 bases. CDR3 length equals 17 residues. Germline V CDR1 and CDR2: MNHEY, SMNVEV (reference sequence). Here the CDR3 DNA reads TGTGCCAGCCGTAAGGGACAGGCGGGGATTAGCAATCAGCCCCAGCATTTT. Its protein is CASRKGQAGISNQPQHF.

The V and J genes are TRBV6-2 or TRBV6-3 and TRBJ2-3; 8 nucleotides line up with TRBD1. The CDR3 is 12 amino acids. Germline V CDR1 and CDR2: MNHEY, SVGEGT. Trimming at V came to 4 bases and at J to 11 bases, leaving 5 bases not matched to a gene. CDR3 in amino acids: CASSSGQGGQYF. In nucleotides, the CDR3 is TGTGCCAGCAGTTCCGGACAGGGTGGGCAGTATTTT.

This chain links TRBV28 with TRBJ1-1; 11 bases are a match to TRBD1. With V trimmed by 6 bases and J by 6 bases, 9 bases remained unmatched. The CDR3 has 15 amino acids. Germline V gene sequence: CDR1 MDHEN, CDR2 SYDVKM. CDR3 sequence: CASSTLGQGAAEAFF. The CDR3, as DNA: TGTGCCAGCAGCACACTCGGACAGGGGGCAGCTGAAGCTTTCTTT.

This chain joins TRBV10-3 and TRBJ2-7, with 7 positions matching TRBD1. Unmatched junction bases numbered 6, after V lost 2 bases and J lost 5 bases. The CDR3 spans 14 residues. CDR1 and CDR2 from the germline V gene are ENHRY and SYGVKD. CDR3 amino acids: CAISERQGRHEQYF. The CDR3 coding sequence is TGTGCCATCAGTGAGCGACAGGGTAGACACGAGCAGTACTTC.

The V call is TRBV13, the J call TRBJ2-7; possible D gene TRBD1, 5 bases. Between the trimmed V and J ends, which lost 2 bases and 2 bases, there was a span of 10 bases. The CDR3 length is 14 residues. The germline CDR1 and CDR2 sequences are PRHDT and FYEKMQ (reference sequence). CDR3 DNA sequence: TGTGCCAGCAGCTTACGGCAGGGTGCCTACGAGCAGTACTTC. This sequence encodes CASSLRQGAYEQYF.

The chain is built from TRBV3-1 (or the pseudogene TRBV3-2) and TRBJ2-1, with 15 bases fitting TRBD2. Germline V CDR1 and CDR2: LGHDT, YNNKEL (reference sequence). With 4 bases clipped from V and 0 bases from J, the junction kept 7 bases outside the gene matches. This CDR3 is built from 19 residues. The CDR3 protein is CASSPSPGLAGGSYNEQFF. The CDR3 bases are TGTGCCAGCAGCCCCTCCCCGGGACTAGCGGGGGGCTCCTACAATGAGCAGTTCTTC.

This chain uses TRBV9 with TRBJ2-2; 10 nucleotides align to TRBD2. Germline CDR1 SGDLS, CDR2 YYNGEE. The CDR3 extends over 16 amino acids. Unmatched junction bases numbered 9, after V lost 4 bases and J lost 6 bases. The CDR3 DNA sequence: TGTGCCAGCAGCCTGGGGAGCGGGGGGGCCCCCGGGGAGCTGTTTTTT. Amino acid sequence: CASSLGSGGAPGELFF. The full variable domain, in which reference TRBV9 and TRBJ2-2 provide the parts outside the CDR3, is DSGVTQTPKHLITATGQRVTLRCSPRSGDLSVYWYQQSLDQGLQFLIQYYNGEERAKGNILERFSAQQFPDLHSELNLSSLELGDSALYFCASSLGSGGAPGELFFGEGSRLTVL.